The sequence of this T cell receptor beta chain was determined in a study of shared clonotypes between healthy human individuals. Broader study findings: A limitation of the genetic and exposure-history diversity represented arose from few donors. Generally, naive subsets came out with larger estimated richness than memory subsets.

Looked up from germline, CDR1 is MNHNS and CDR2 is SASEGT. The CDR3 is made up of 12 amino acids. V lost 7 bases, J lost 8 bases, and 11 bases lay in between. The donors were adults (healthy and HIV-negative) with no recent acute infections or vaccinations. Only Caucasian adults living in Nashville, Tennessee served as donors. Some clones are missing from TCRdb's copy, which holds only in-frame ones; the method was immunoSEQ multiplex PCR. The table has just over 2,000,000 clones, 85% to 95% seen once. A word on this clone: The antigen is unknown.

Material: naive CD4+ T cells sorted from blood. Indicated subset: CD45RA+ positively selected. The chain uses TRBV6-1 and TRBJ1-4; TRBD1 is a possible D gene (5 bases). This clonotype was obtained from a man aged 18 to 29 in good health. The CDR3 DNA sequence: TGTGCCAGCACCCCAGGGCGGGAAAAACTGTTTTTT. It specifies CASTPGREKLFF.